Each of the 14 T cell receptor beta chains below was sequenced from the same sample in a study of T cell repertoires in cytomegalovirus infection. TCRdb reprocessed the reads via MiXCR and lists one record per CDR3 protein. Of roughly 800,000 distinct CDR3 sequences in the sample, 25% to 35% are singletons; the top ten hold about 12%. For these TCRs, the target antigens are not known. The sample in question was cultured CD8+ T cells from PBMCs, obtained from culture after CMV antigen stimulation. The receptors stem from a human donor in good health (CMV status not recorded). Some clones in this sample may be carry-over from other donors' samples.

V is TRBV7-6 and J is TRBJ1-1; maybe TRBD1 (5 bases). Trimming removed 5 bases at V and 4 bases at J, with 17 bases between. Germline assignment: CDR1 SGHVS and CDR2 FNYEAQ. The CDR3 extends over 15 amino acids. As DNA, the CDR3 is TGTGCCAGCAGCGACCCTTTAAGGGGTAGCACTGAAGCTTTCTTT. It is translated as CASSDPLRGSTEAFF.

For the CDR3, the DNA is TGTGCCAGTACCAGGGACCGGGAGAATTATGGAAACACCATATATTTT. This gives the protein CASTRDRENYGNTIYF. This chain links TRBV19 with TRBJ1-3; D is possibly TRBD1 (5 bases). The CDR3 runs to 16 residues. Trimming removed 7 bases from V and 3 bases from J, with 19 bases in between. Germline-derived CDR1 and CDR2 are LNHDA and SQIVND (reference sequence). The variable domain in full, completed from reference TRBV19 and TRBJ1-3, reads DGGITQSPKYLFRKEGQNVTLSCEQNLNHDAMYWYRQDPGQGLRLIYYSQIVNDFQKGDIAEGYSVSREKKESFPLTVTSAQKNPTAFYLCASTRDRENYGNTIYFGEGSWLTVV.

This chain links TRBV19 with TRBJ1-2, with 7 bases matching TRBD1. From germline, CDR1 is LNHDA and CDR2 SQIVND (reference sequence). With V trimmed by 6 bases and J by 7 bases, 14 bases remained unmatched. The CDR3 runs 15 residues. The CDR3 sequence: CASSLPGQRRSGYTF. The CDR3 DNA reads TGTGCCAGTAGCTTGCCGGGACAGAGGAGAAGTGGCTACACCTTC.

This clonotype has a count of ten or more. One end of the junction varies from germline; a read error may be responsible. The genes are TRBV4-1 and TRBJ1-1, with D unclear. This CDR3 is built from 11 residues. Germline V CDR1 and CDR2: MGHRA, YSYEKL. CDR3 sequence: CASSQSTEAFF. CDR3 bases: TGTGCCAGCAGCCAATCCACTGAAGCTTTCTTT.

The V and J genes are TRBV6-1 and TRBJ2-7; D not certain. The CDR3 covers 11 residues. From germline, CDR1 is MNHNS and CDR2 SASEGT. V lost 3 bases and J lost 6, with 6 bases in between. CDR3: CASSDLCEQYF. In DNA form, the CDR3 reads TGTGCCAGCAGTGACTTGTGCGAGCAGTACTTC.

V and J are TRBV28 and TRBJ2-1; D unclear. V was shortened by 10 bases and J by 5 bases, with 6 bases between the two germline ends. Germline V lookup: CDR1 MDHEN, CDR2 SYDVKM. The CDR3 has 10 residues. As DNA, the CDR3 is TGTGCCACCCTAAACAATGAGCAGTTCTTC. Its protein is CATLNNEQFF. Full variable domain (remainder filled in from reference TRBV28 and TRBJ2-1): DVKVTQSSRYLVKRTGEKVFLECVQDMDHENMFWYRQDPGLGLRLIYFSYDVKMKEKGDIPEGYSVSREKKERFSLILESASTNQTSMYLCATLNNEQFFGPGTRLTVL.

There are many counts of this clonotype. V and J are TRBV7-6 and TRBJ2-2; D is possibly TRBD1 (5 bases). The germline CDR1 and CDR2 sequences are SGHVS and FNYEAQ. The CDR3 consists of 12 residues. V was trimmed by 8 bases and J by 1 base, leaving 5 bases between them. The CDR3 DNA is TGTGCCAGCGGACAGAACACCGGGGAGCTGTTTTTT. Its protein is CASGQNTGELFF.

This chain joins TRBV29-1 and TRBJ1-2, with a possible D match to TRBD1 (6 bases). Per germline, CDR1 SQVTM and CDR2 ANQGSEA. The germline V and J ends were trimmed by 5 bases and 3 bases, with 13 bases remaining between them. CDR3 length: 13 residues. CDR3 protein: CSVHGGGYYGYTF. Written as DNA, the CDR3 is TGCAGCGTTCATGGAGGGGGATACTATGGCTACACCTTC.

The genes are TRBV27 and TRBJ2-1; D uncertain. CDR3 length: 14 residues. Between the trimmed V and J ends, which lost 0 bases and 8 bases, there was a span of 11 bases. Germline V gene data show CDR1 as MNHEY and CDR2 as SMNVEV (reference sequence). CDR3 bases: TGTGCCAGCAGTTTATCGGCACTAACATATGAGCAGTTCTTC. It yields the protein CASSLSALTYEQFF.

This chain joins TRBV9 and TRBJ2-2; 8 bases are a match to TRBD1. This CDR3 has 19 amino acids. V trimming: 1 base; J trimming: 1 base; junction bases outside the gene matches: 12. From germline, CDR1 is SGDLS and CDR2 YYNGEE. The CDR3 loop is CASSVTGLTGGLNTGELFF. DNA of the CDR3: TGTGCCAGCAGCGTAACCGGATTAACAGGGGGTTTGAACACCGGGGAGCTGTTTTTT. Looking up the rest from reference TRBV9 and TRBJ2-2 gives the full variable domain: DSGVTQTPKHLITATGQRVTLRCSPRSGDLSVYWYQQSLDQGLQFLIQYYNGEERAKGNILERFSAQQFPDLHSELNLSSLELGDSALYFCASSVTGLTGGLNTGELFFGEGSRLTVL.

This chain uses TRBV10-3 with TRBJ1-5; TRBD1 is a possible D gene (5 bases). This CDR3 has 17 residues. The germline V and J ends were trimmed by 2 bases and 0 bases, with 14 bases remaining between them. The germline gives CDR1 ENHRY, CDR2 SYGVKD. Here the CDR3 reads CAISEGDQSHSNQPQHF. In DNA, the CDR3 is TGTGCCATCAGTGAGGGGGACCAGTCCCATAGCAATCAGCCCCAGCATTTT.

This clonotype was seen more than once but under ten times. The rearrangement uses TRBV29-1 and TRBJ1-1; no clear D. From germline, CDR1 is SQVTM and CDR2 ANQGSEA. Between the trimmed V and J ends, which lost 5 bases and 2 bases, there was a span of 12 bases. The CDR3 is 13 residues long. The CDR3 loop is CSVLDITNTEAFF. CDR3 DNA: TGCAGCGTTCTTGACATTACCAACACTGAAGCTTTCTTT.

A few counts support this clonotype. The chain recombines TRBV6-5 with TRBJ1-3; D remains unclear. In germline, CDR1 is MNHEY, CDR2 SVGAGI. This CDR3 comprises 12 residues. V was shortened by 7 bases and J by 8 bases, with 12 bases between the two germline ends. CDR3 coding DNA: TGTGCCAGCACCGCCTCAGACTACACCATATATTTT. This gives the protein CASTASDYTIYF.

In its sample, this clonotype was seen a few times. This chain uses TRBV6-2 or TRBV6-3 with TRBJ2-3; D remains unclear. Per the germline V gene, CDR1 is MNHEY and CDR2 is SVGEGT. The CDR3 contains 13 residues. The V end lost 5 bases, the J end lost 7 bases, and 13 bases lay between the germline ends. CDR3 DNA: TGTGCCAGCAGTCCTACCCAGCTTCATACGCAGTATTTT. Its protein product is CASSPTQLHTQYF.